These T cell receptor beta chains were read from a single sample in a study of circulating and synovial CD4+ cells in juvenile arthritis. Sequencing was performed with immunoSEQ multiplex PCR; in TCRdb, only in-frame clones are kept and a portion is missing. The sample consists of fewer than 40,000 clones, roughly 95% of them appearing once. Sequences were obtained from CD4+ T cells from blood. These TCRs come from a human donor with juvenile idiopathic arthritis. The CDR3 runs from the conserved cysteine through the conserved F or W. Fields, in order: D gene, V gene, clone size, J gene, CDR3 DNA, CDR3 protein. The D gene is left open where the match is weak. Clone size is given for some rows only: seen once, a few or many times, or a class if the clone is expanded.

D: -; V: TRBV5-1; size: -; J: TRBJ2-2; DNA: TGCGCCAGCAGCCCCTCGGGCACCGGGGAGCTGTTTTTT; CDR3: CASSPSGTGELFF
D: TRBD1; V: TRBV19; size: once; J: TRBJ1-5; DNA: TGTGCCAGTAGTAGCCCGGACAGGGAATCCCAGCCCCAGCATTTT; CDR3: CASSSPDRESQPQHF
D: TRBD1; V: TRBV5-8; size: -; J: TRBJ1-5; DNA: TGTGCCAGCAGCCTAAGGACAGGTTATAGCAATCAGCCCCAGCATTTT; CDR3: CASSLRTGYSNQPQHF
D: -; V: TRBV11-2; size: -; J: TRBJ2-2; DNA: TGTGCCAGCAGCCTCGACGGGAGTTCGGCCGGGGAGCTGTTTTTT; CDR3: CASSLDGSSAGELFF
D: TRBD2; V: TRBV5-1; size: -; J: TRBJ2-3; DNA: TGCGCCAGCAGTTCGGGACTAGCGGGAGTTCAAGATACGCAGTATTTT; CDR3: CASSSGLAGVQDTQYF
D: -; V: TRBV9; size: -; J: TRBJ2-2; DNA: TGTGCCAGCAGCGCGGGAATGGGACTTGGGGCCGGGGAGCTGTTTTTT; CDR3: CASSAGMGLGAGELFF
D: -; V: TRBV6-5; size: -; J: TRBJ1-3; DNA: TGTGCCAGCAGTCTCTTTTCTGGAAACACCATATATTTT; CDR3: CASSLFSGNTIYF
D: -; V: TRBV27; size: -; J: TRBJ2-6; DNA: TGTGCCAGCAGTCACTCTGGGGCCAACGTCCTGACTTTC; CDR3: CASSHSGANVLTF
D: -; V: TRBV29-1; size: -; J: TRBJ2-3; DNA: TGCAGCGCCGCCGGACTTTTGCCCACAGATACGCAGTATTTT; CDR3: CSAAGLLPTDTQYF
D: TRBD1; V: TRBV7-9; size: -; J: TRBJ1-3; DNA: TGTGCCAGCAGCTTGGGACAGGGGCTAAACACCATATATTTT; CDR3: CASSLGQGLNTIYF
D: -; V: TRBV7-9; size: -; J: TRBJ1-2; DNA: TGTGCCAGCAGCTTGGCAGCTAACTATGGCTACACCTTC; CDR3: CASSLAANYGYTF
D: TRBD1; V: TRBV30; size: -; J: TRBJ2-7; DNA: TGTGCCTGGAGATTCCGGGACAGCTCCTACGAGCAGTACTTC; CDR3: CAWRFRDSSYEQYF
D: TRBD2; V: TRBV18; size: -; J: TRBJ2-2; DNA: TGTGCCAGCTCACCATCGGGGGGACCCACCGGGGAGCTGTTTTTT; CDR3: CASSPSGGPTGELFF
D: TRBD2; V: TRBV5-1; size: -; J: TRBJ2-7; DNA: TGCGCCAGCAGCTTCACAGGCCCGGGGGGGCACGAGCAGTACTTC; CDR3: CASSFTGPGGHEQYF
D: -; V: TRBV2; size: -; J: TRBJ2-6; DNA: TGTGCCAGCAGTGTGTTGAGGGATATAACCTCTGGGGCCAACGTCCTGACTTTC; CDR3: CASSVLRDITSGANVLTF
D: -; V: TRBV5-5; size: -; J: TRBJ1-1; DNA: TGTGCCAGCAGCTTATCAGGGAACACCATGAACACTGAAGCTTTCTTT; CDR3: CASSLSGNTMNTEAFF
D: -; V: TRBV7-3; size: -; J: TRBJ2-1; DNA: TGTGCCAGCAGCCAAGGGAGGCTAGCAGGCAATGAGCAGTTCTTC; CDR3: CASSQGRLAGNEQFF
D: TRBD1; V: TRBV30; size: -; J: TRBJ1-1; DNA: TGTGCCTGGAATTTAGGGGACAGGGGAACCCACTGGGCTTTCTTT; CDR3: CAWNLGDRGTHWAFF
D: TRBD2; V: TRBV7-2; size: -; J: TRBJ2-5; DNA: TGTGCCAGCAGCCCAGGACTAGCGGGGCGTGAGACCCAGTACTTC; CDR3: CASSPGLAGRETQYF
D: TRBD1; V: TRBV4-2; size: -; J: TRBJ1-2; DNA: TGTGCCAGCAGCCAAGAAGTAGGGGACAGGACTAACTATGGCTACACCTTC; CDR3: CASSQEVGDRTNYGYTF
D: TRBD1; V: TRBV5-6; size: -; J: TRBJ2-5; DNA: TGTGCCAGCAGCGCAGGACAGGGTTTGGGGCAAGAGACCCAGTACTTC; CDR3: CASSAGQGLGQETQYF
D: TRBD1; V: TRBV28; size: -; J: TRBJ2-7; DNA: TGTGCCAGCAGTTTACCCGGGACAGGGGGACACGAGCAGTACTTC; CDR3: CASSLPGTGGHEQYF
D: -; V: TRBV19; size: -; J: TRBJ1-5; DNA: TGTGCCAGTAGCAACGATCGGAATCAGCCCCAGCATTTT; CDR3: CASSNDRNQPQHF
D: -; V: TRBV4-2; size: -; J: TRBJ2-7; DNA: TGTGCCAGCAGCCAAACCCTTAGCGGTGACAGCTCCTACGAGCAGTACTTC; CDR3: CASSQTLSGDSSYEQYF
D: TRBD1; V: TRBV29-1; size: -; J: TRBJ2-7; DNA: TGCAGCGTTGCCGGGACAGTCTCCTACGAGCAGTACTTC; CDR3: CSVAGTVSYEQYF
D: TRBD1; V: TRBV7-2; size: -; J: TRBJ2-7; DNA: TGTGCCAGCAGCCCCGGGACAGGGGGCTACGAGCAGTACTTC; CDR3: CASSPGTGGYEQYF
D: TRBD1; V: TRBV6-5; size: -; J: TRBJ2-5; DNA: TGTGCCAGCAGTTACTCCGCCGGGACAGGAGGGGAGACCCAGTACTTC; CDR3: CASSYSAGTGGETQYF
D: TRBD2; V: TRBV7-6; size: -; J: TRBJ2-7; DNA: TGTGCCAGCAGCTTAGAGTTGGGGGGACTAGCGGGGGGGCCATCCTACGAGCAGTACTTC; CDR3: CASSLELGGLAGGPSYEQYF
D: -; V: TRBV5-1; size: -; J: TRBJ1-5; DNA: TGCGCCAGCAGCTTGGAGTCAGGGGTCAATCAGCCCCAGCATTTT; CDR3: CASSLESGVNQPQHF
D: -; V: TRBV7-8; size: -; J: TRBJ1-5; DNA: TGTGCCAGCAGCTTAGATCGACAGCCCAATCAGCCCCAGCATTTT; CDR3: CASSLDRQPNQPQHF
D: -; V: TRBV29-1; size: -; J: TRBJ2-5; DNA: TGCAGCGTCCGACCCGGGGAAGGGAAGGCCCAAGAGACCCAGTACTTC; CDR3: CSVRPGEGKAQETQYF
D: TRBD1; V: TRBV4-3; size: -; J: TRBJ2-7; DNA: TGCGCCAGCAGCCAAGAACAGGGGGCCCACTACGAGCAGTACTTC; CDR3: CASSQEQGAHYEQYF
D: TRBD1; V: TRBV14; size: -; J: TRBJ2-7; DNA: TGTGCCAGCAGCCCTATTGGGACAGTCTACGAGCAGTACTTC; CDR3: CASSPIGTVYEQYF
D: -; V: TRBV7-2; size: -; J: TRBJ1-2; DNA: TGTGCCAGCAGTCTACCAGGGCAGGGTTACAACTATGGCTACACCTTC; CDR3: CASSLPGQGYNYGYTF
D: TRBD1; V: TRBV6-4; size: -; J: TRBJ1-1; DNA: TGTGCCAGCAGTGACACAGGGGAGGACACTGAAGCTTTCTTT; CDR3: CASSDTGEDTEAFF
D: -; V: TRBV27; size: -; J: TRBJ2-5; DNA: TGTGCCAGCAGTTCAACGTGGAGACGGCAAGAGACCCAGTACTTC; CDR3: CASSSTWRRQETQYF
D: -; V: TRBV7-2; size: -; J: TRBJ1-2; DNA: TGTGCCAGCAGCTTAGAGAACAGGGCCGGAGGCTACACCTTC; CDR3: CASSLENRAGGYTF
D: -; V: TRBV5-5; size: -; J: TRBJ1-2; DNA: TGTGCCAGCAGCACCTCCGGGTGGCTTGGCTACACCTTC; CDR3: CASSTSGWLGYTF
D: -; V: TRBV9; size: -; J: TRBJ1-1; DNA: TGTGCCAGCAGCGCGCAGGTGAACACTGAAGCTTTCTTT; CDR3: CASSAQVNTEAFF
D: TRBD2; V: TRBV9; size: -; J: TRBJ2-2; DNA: TGTGCCAGCAGCGCAGGATACAAACCGGGACTAGCGGGAGGACGTACCGGGGAGCTGTTTTTT; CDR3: CASSAGYKPGLAGGRTGELFF
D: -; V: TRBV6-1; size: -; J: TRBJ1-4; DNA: TGTGCCAGCAGAGCTAGCGGGGGGCAGAATGAAAAACTGTTTTTT; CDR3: CASRASGGQNEKLFF
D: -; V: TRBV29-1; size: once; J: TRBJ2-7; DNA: TGCAGCGTGGGGGGGGGTTGGGGGCTCGGAGGCGAGCAGTACTTC; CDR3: CSVGGGWGLGGEQYF
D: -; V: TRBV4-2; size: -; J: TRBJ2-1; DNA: TGTGCCAGCAGCCAAGTAACGGCGGGAATTGAGCAGTTCTTC; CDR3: CASSQVTAGIEQFF
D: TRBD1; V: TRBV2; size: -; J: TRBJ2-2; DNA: TGTGCCAGCAGTGGGTCGACAGGGGCTCCCACCGGGGAGCTGTTTTTT; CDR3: CASSGSTGAPTGELFF